Given below is one T cell receptor beta chain in context. Its antigen is still unknown. The germline CDR1 and CDR2 sequences are LGHDT and YNNKEL (reference sequence). Between the trimmed V and J ends, which lost 6 bases and 6 bases, there was a span of 14 bases. This CDR3 has 13 residues. Using its own MiXCR run on the reads, TCRdb lists one record per CDR3 protein. The profile covers about 62,000 distinct CDR3 sequences, with approximately 60% appearing a single time and less than 2% taken by the ten largest. These data originate in a study of type 1 regulatory T cells. Turning to the study itself: An in vitro protocol generated T-allo10, a Tr1-enriched, alloantigen-specific CD4 T cell product.

Broader study findings: Compared with non-Tr1 cells, Tr1 cells showed a narrower TCR repertoire.

The sequence was obtained from a human donor in good health. Sequenced: cultured non-Tr1 T cells, either the whole culture or a sorted T cell fraction (not recorded which). The chain uses TRBV3-1 and TRBJ1-2, with D possibly matching TRBD1 (5 bases). The CDR3 sequence is CASRRGGADGYTF. CDR3 bases: TGTGCCAGCAGGAGGGGAGGGGCGGATGGCTACACCTTC.